Detailed here is one TCR beta chain. During active infection, Seattle patients enrolled and were then monitored through disease. The sample originates from a study of blood T cell repertoires in COVID-19. Study context: Samples came from the United States, Italy and Spain, spanning acute and convalescent COVID-19. From T cells, B-cell-depleted T cells, or PBMCs came the material, which was cDNA or gDNA.

Original processing notes: Estimation of nucleated cell counts relied on the amplification of reference gene primers. Method: immunoSEQ multiplex PCR; TCRdb's copy keeps in-frame clones and lacks some. V, J and clone size reflect that table, while D and trimming were determined from the DNA. The table shows about 70,000 clones, with approximately 91% occurring only once. Trimming left V 6 bases short and J 4 bases short, with 16 bases between. The CDR3 is 15 residues long. This sequence originates from a middle-aged man with COVID-19, enrolled during active disease. V is TRBV23-1 and J is TRBJ2-1; a possible D gene is TRBD2 (5 bases). TRBV23-1 is classed as an ORF, of uncertain function. The sample comprised peripheral blood. This CDR3 reads CASSPEQGLYNEQFF. The CDR3 DNA reads as TGCGCCAGCAGCCCCGAACAAGGACTTTACAATGAGCAGTTCTTC.